The 29 T cell receptor beta chains below all came from one sample that was sequenced in a study of early T cells in non-severe SARS-CoV-2 infection. From the 5' RACE reads, TCRdb called clonotypes with MiXCR, one entry per CDR3 protein. The sample yields about 64,000 distinct CDR3 sequences, around 11% seen once. The specimen was whole blood, collected at baseline. The receptors here all came from an adult who was a healthcare worker with PCR-confirmed SARS-CoV-2 infection or an uninfected control (not recorded which).

The chain links TRBV7-6 to TRBJ2-2; D is tentatively TRBD1 or TRBD2 (5 bases each). This CDR3 is built from 15 residues. V was shortened by 3 bases and J by 0 bases, with 8 bases between the two germline ends. Germline V gives CDR1 SGHVS, CDR2 FNYEAQ. CDR3 nucleotides: TGTGCCAGCAGCTTGGGGACGGCGAACACCGGGGAGCTGTTTTTT. This sequence encodes CASSLGTANTGELFF.

The table lists this clonotype with many counts. The chain is built from TRBV5-1 and TRBJ1-1; D perhaps matches TRBD1 (5 bases). This CDR3 has 15 amino acids. Trimming cost V 4 bases and J 1 base, with 14 bases left between them. Germline lookup yields CDR1 SGHRS and CDR2 YFSETQ. CDR3 loop: CASSPRGVQNTEAFF. The CDR3 DNA is TGCGCCAGCAGCCCGCGGGGGGTTCAGAACACTGAAGCTTTCTTT. The full variable domain, with the rest looked up from reference TRBV5-1 and TRBJ1-1, is KAGVTQTPRYLIKTRGQQVTLSCSPISGHRSVSWYQQTPGQGLQFLFEYFSETQRNKGNFPGRFSGRQFSNSRSEMNVSTLELGDSALYLCASSPRGVQNTEAFFGQGTRLTVV.

This clonotype came up a few times. The chain links TRBV2 to TRBJ2-3; D unresolved. The germline V and J ends were trimmed by 4 bases and 5 bases, with 22 bases remaining between them. Germline V CDR1 and CDR2: SNHLY, FYNNEI. The CDR3 is 17 amino acids. The CDR3 DNA follows: TGTGCCAGCAGTGTTTTTCCCCCAGGCCCAACTGGAGATACGCAGTATTTT. This translates into CASSVFPPGPTGDTQYF.

Concerning this clonotype: The junction does not match germline at one end; this may be a read error. The chain is built from TRBV7-7 and TRBJ2-1; TRBD1 matches 10 bases. Per germline, CDR1 SSHAT and CDR2 FNYEAQ (reference sequence). The CDR3 extends over 15 amino acids. The CDR3 DNA sequence: TGTGCTAGCAGCACAGGGACAGGGGCCTACAATGAGCAGTTCTTC. Amino acid sequence: CASSTGTGAYNEQFF.

J is TRBJ1-1 and V is TRBV30; unclear D gene. The V gene lost 0 bases and the J gene lost 7 bases, with 12 bases spanning the gap. Germline loops: CDR1 GTSNPN, CDR2 SVGIG (reference sequence). This CDR3 spans 13 amino acids. The CDR3 bases are TGTGCCTGGAGTGTACAAGGAATTAATGAAGCTTTCTTT. Amino acids: CAWSVQGINEAFF.

This clonotype was seen more than once but under ten times. The rearrangement uses TRBV11-2 and TRBJ2-5, with 8 positions matching TRBD2. CDR3 length equals 17 residues. Germline V lookup: CDR1 SGHAT, CDR2 FQNNGV. With 2 bases clipped from V and 2 bases from J, the junction kept 10 bases outside the gene matches. CDR3 bases: TGTGCCAGCAGCTTAACAACCTGGACGGGGGGGCAAGAGACCCAGTACTTC. Its protein is CASSLTTWTGGQETQYF.

At least ten counts were recorded for this clonotype. The chain joins TRBV19 to TRBJ2-4; tentative D call: TRBD2 (6 bases). Germline CDR1 and CDR2: LNHDA and SQIVND (reference sequence). Trimming took 5 bases from V and 0 from J, leaving 20 bases between them. The CDR3 has 18 amino acids. CDR3 in amino acids: CASSAEGTLGIAKNIQYF. CDR3 sequence (DNA): TGTGCCAGTAGTGCGGAGGGGACGCTAGGAATAGCCAAAAACATTCAGTACTTC.

This sequence joins TRBV6-6 and TRBJ1-2; 7 bases are shared with TRBD1. Germline V gene sequence: CDR1 MNHNY, CDR2 SVGAGI (reference sequence). The V segment lost 0 bases and the J segment 7 bases; nucleotides outside the gene matches: 8. The CDR3 runs to 15 residues. The CDR3 here is CASSYSTGPGSGYTF. The CDR3 region has the DNA TGTGCCAGCAGTTACTCGACAGGGCCTGGGAGTGGCTACACCTTC.

J is TRBJ1-2 and V is TRBV30; D uncertain. Germline V CDR1 and CDR2: GTSNPN, SVGIG (reference sequence). The V end was cut by 2 bases, the J end by 6 bases, with 13 bases between. CDR3 length: 13 residues. The CDR3 sequence is CAWSSLLGDGYTF. The DNA for the CDR3 is TGTGCCTGGAGTAGTCTTTTGGGAGATGGCTACACCTTC. Looking up the rest from reference TRBV30 and TRBJ1-2 gives the full variable domain: SQTIHQWPATLVQPVGSPLSLECTVEGTSNPNLYWYRQAAGRGLQLLFYSVGIGQISSEVPQNLSASRPQDRQFILSSKKLLLSDSGFYLCAWSSLLGDGYTFGSGTRLTVV.

The chain has TRBV20-1 and TRBJ2-3; maybe TRBD2 (5 bases). V was clipped by 4 bases and J by 1 base, with 21 bases between them. CDR1 is DFQATT, CDR2 SNEGSKA, per germline (reference sequence). The length of the CDR3 is 17 residues. The CDR3 nucleotides are TGCAGTGCTATGGACTTGGCCGTCGGAGTAGGCACAGATACGCAGTATTTT. This codes for CSAMDLAVGVGTDTQYF.

This clonotype has just a few counts. The chain combines TRBV6-5 with TRBJ2-3, with no clear D. Germline CDR1 MNHEY, CDR2 SVGAGI. V lost 7 bases to trimming and J lost 6 bases, with 11 bases between them. CDR3 length equals 12 residues. As DNA, the CDR3 is TGTGCCAGCATAGCCCCCCCCGATACGCAGTATTTT. This translates into CASIAPPDTQYF.

This clonotype was counted only a few times. The chain combines TRBV5-1 with TRBJ1-4; tentatively, D is TRBD1 (5 bases). CDR1 is SGHRS, CDR2 YFSETQ, per germline. This CDR3 comprises 15 residues. V was cut by 1 base and J by 5 bases, with 12 bases left in between. The CDR3 sequence is CASSLLQGGNEKLFF. The CDR3 region has the DNA TGCGCCAGCAGCTTGCTCCAGGGAGGGAATGAAAAACTGTTTTTT.

In its sample, this clonotype was seen a few times. V gene TRBV20-1 combines with J gene TRBJ2-7; 9 positions match TRBD2. Losses at the gene ends were 5 bases for V and 3 bases for J; bases not matched to a gene: 8. The germline gives CDR1 DFQATT, CDR2 SNEGSKA (reference sequence). This CDR3 has 14 amino acids. CDR3 residues: CSASKAGGNYEQYF. The CDR3 coding sequence is TGCAGTGCTTCGAAGGCGGGGGGGAACTACGAGCAGTACTTC.

Only a few counts were recorded for this clonotype. The chain uses TRBV7-9 and TRBJ1-6, with 7 nucleotides matching TRBD1. After removal of 8 bases from V and 13 bases from J, the junction contained 11 bases not matched to a gene. The CDR3 runs to 13 residues. Per the germline V gene, CDR1 is SEHNR and CDR2 is FQNEAQ (reference sequence). CDR3 nucleotide sequence: TGTGCCAGCCAAGACCAGACAGGGCTGCCCCTCCACTTT. Amino acid sequence: CASQDQTGLPLHF.

J is TRBJ2-4 and V is TRBV6-2 or TRBV6-3, with TRBD1 matching over 9 bases. The CDR3 covers 16 residues. Per the germline V gene, CDR1 is MNHEY and CDR2 is SVGEGT. V trimming: 6 bases; J trimming: 1 base; junction bases outside the gene matches: 7. In DNA, the CDR3 is TGTGCCAGCAGCCCTGGACAGGGGAGGGCCAAAAACATTCAGTACTTC. This sequence encodes CASSPGQGRAKNIQYF.

The CDR3 DNA reads as TGCGCCAGCAGCTTGGTGGGATCTCTGGGCACTGAAGCTTTCTTT. It translates to CASSLVGSLGTEAFF. The genes are TRBV5-1 and TRBJ1-1; D remains unclear. Trimming took 0 bases from V and 4 from J, leaving 13 bases between them. Germline V lookup: CDR1 SGHRS, CDR2 YFSETQ. The CDR3 loop spans 15 amino acids.

J is TRBJ2-5 and V is TRBV27, with 10 bases fitting TRBD2. Trimming cost V 5 bases and J 1 base; bases outside gene matches: 7. Germline V gives CDR1 MNHEY, CDR2 SMNVEV (reference sequence). The CDR3 sequence is 16 residues long. In nucleotides, the CDR3 is TGTGCCAGCAGTCCCCGAAGGACTAGCGGCCAAGAGACCCAGTACTTC. The encoded protein is CASSPRRTSGQETQYF.

This clonotype appeared a few times. This chain links TRBV11-2 with TRBJ2-6; D is ambiguous. The CDR3 contains 17 residues. Germline values: CDR1 SGHAT, CDR2 FQNNGV. V was trimmed by 4 bases and J by 0 bases, leaving 13 bases between them. CDR3 protein: CASSYRSANSGANVLTF. CDR3 coding DNA: TGTGCCAGCAGCTACCGTTCTGCCAACTCTGGGGCCAACGTCCTGACTTTC.

This rearrangement joins TRBV25-1 to TRBJ2-5, with 13 bases aligning to TRBD2. V shed 2 bases and J 5 bases; nucleotides not matched to a gene: 5. This CDR3 is 16 amino acids long. Germline V gene data show CDR1 as MGHDK and CDR2 as SYGVNS. In nucleotides, the CDR3 is TGTGCCAGCAGTGAAGGGACTAGCGGGGTGAGGGAGACCCAGTACTTC. Translation gives CASSEGTSGVRETQYF.

The chain carries TRBV11-2 and TRBJ2-7; D call uncertain. Germline V CDR1 and CDR2: SGHAT, FQNNGV. The V and J ends lost 1 base and 7 bases respectively, with 14 bases between them. CDR3 length: 14 amino acids. Here the CDR3 reads CASSLALMTTEQYF. The CDR3 coding sequence is TGTGCCAGCAGCTTAGCTCTGATGACGACGGAGCAGTACTTC.

This clonotype was counted only a few times. V usage is TRBV11-2 and J usage is TRBJ1-1; maybe TRBD1 (6 bases). The CDR3 runs 15 residues. Germline V gene lookup returns CDR1 SGHAT and CDR2 FQNNGV. Trimming removed 2 bases at V and 0 bases at J, with 10 bases between. CDR3 sequence reads: CASSLKSGVNTEAFF. DNA for the CDR3: TGTGCCAGCAGCTTAAAGTCAGGGGTGAACACTGAAGCTTTCTTT.

This clonotype has just a few counts. This chain connects TRBV13 to TRBJ2-1, with D hard to call. This CDR3 contains 14 residues. Per germline, CDR1 PRHDT and CDR2 FYEKMQ (reference sequence). V was shortened by 2 bases and J by 2 bases, with 7 bases between the two germline ends. The CDR3 reads CASSLTTAYNEQFF. DNA for the CDR3: TGTGCCAGCAGCTTAACGACCGCCTACAATGAGCAGTTCTTC.

This clonotype was observed many times. The chain recombines TRBV20-1 with TRBJ1-1; tentative D call: TRBD1 (6 bases). Per germline, CDR1 DFQATT and CDR2 SNEGSKA (reference sequence). CDR3 length: 14 amino acids. V was trimmed by 1 base and J by 3 bases, leaving 12 bases between them. This CDR3 is CSARGGGADTEAFF. The CDR3 DNA follows: TGCAGTGCTAGAGGGGGGGGCGCGGACACTGAAGCTTTCTTT.

In its sample, this clonotype was seen a few times. Its ends do not fully match the called genes, so a read error is possible. The V gene is TRBV5-1, the J gene TRBJ1-6, with 7 bases matching TRBD1. There are 14 residues in the CDR3. Looked up from germline, CDR1 is SGHRS and CDR2 is YFSETQ. The CDR3 coding sequence is TGCGCCAGCAGTTTGGGACAGATGGATTCACCCCTCCACTTT. Translation gives CASSLGQMDSPLHF.

This clonotype was seen a few times. This chain links TRBV3-1 with TRBJ1-1, with D possibly being TRBD1 (6 bases). Per the germline V gene, CDR1 is LGHDT and CDR2 is YNNKEL (reference sequence). The CDR3 spans 16 residues. With 4 bases removed from V and 1 base from J, the gap between germline ends came to 16 bases. CDR3 region: CASSRGIGQSNTEAFF. The CDR3 region has the DNA TGTGCCAGCAGCCGAGGGATCGGACAGTCGAACACTGAAGCTTTCTTT.

V usage is TRBV10-2 and J usage is TRBJ1-3; D unresolved. Trimming stripped 7 bases from V and 0 bases from J, with 10 bases between. The CDR3 is made up of 14 amino acids. Germline CDR1 and CDR2: WSHSY and SAAADI. DNA for the CDR3: TGCGCCAGCAAAACGTCTTTCTCTGGAAACACCATATATTTT. Its translation: CASKTSFSGNTIYF.

The chain uses TRBV7-9 and TRBJ1-1; 8 nucleotides agree with TRBD1. This CDR3 is built from 18 residues. CDR1 SEHNR and CDR2 FQNEAQ come from the germline V gene (reference sequence). The J segment lost 4 bases and the V segment lost 3 bases, leaving 16 bases of the junction unmatched. This chain's CDR3 is CASSFLPGGDRYATEAFF. CDR3 sequence (DNA): TGTGCCAGCAGCTTTCTTCCAGGGGGCGATAGGTACGCCACTGAAGCTTTCTTT.

The chain links TRBV20-1 to TRBJ2-3, with TRBD2 identical over 7 bases. The CDR3 contains 14 residues. Looked up from germline, CDR1 is DFQATT and CDR2 is SNEGSKA (reference sequence). V was clipped by 6 bases and J by 1 base; unmatched bases: 7. This chain's CDR3 is CSAKLGRGTDTQYF. The CDR3, as DNA: TGCAGTGCCAAACTTGGGAGGGGCACAGATACGCAGTATTTT.

J is TRBJ2-5 and V is TRBV5-1; a possible D gene is TRBD2 (7 bases). Germline CDR1 is SGHRS and CDR2 is YFSETQ. The CDR3 sequence is 14 residues long. The germline V and J ends were trimmed by 6 bases and 5 bases, with 17 bases remaining between them. CDR3 loop: CASKAGARVETQYF. The CDR3 nucleotides are TGCGCCAGCAAGGCGGGGGCTAGGGTGGAGACCCAGTACTTC. Combining the CDR3 with reference TRBV5-1 and TRBJ2-5 gives the whole variable domain KAGVTQTPRYLIKTRGQQVTLSCSPISGHRSVSWYQQTPGQGLQFLFEYFSETQRNKGNFPGRFSGRQFSNSRSEMNVSTLELGDSALYLCASKAGARVETQYFGPGTRLLVL.